The 14 T cell receptor beta chains below come from one sample, sequenced in a study of radiation and T cells in renal cell carcinoma. The repertoire was sequenced with immunoSEQ multiplex PCR; TCRdb's copy has only in-frame clones and lacks some. The repertoire has about 150,000 clones, around nine tenths of them found once; the top ten carry about 12%. Time point given: baseline pretreatment blood. The treatment is: 15 Gy SBRT to primary tumor, nephrectomy 4 weeks later. The sequences come from blood, collected from a patient whose treatment included radiotherapy and nephrectomy. The origin of the receptors is a woman aged 45-60 years with renal cell carcinoma.

The chain links TRBV9 to TRBJ1-1, with D possibly TRBD1 on 5 matching bases. Germline values: CDR1 SGDLS, CDR2 YYNGEE. Trimming stripped 4 bases from V and 2 bases from J, with 12 bases between. The CDR3 is made up of 14 amino acids. The CDR3 here is CASSPTDRNTEAFF. The CDR3 coding sequence is TGTGCCAGCAGCCCCACTGACAGAAACACTGAAGCTTTCTTT. The entire variable domain, with the rest obtained from reference TRBV9 and TRBJ1-1, is as follows: DSGVTQTPKHLITATGQRVTLRCSPRSGDLSVYWYQQSLDQGLQFLIQYYNGEERAKGNILERFSAQQFPDLHSELNLSSLELGDSALYFCASSPTDRNTEAFFGQGTRLTVV.

V gene TRBV7-9 combines with J gene TRBJ1-3, with no clear D. Between the trimmed V and J ends, which lost 5 bases and 11 bases, there was a span of 13 bases. Germline CDR1 is SEHNR and CDR2 is FQNEAQ (reference sequence). This CDR3 comprises 12 residues. DNA of the CDR3: TGTGCCAGCAGCCCTCACAACTTCGCCATATATTTT. This codes for CASSPHNFAIYF.

In DNA, the CDR3 is TGTGCCAGCAGCCCTCTAGCAGGTTTGGGCCAAGAGACCCAGTACTTC. Translated, it gives CASSPLAGLGQETQYF. The chain recombines TRBV14 with TRBJ2-5; TRBD2 might be the D (5 bases). The CDR3 runs to 16 residues. V lost 4 bases to trimming and J lost 1 base, with 16 bases between them. Germline CDR1 is SGHDN and CDR2 is FVKESK. Full variable domain (rest looked up from reference TRBV14 and TRBJ2-5): EAGVTQFPSHSVIEKGQTVTLRCDPISGHDNLYWYRRVMGKEIKFLLHFVKESKQDESGMPNNRFLAERTGGTYSTLKVQPAELEDSGVYFCASSPLAGLGQETQYFGPGTRLLVL.

The V call is TRBV18, the J call TRBJ2-3, with 8 positions matching TRBD2. The CDR3 runs to 15 residues. The V segment lost 2 bases and the J segment 1 base; nucleotides outside the gene matches: 2. Germline CDR1 and CDR2: KGHSH and LQKENI. The CDR3, as DNA: TGTGCCAGCTCACCAATTAGCGGGGGCACAGATACGCAGTATTTT. This translates into CASSPISGGTDTQYF.

This chain joins TRBV19 and TRBJ1-4; TRBD1 might be the D (6 bases). Trimming left V 1 base short and J 13 bases short, with 10 bases between. The germline gives CDR1 LNHDA, CDR2 SQIVND (reference sequence). The CDR3 covers 12 residues. CDR3 coding DNA: TGTGCCAGTAGTATAGTGAAGGGGGGACTGTTTTTT. Its translation is CASSIVKGGLFF.

To note about this clone: Other DNA sequences from this sample encode an identical CDR3 as well. The CDR3 loop reads CASSLNNEQFF. The CDR3 nucleotides read TGCGCCAGCAGCCTAAACAATGAGCAGTTCTTC. This rearrangement joins TRBV5-1 to TRBJ2-1; D gene ambiguous. The germline V gene encodes CDR1 SGHRS and CDR2 YFSETQ. The CDR3 extends over 11 amino acids. Trimming pared 4 bases from V and 5 bases from J, leaving 4 bases between.

The rearrangement uses TRBV6-6 and TRBJ2-3, with 8 bases that match TRBD1. This CDR3 has 14 residues. Germline assignment: CDR1 MNHNY and CDR2 SVGAGI (reference sequence). The ends lost 7 bases at V and 1 base at J; junction bases unmatched: 4. CDR3 protein: CASTRTGRTDTQYF. CDR3 in DNA: TGTGCCAGCACCAGGACAGGGCGCACAGATACGCAGTATTTT.

The chain has TRBV6-1 and TRBJ1-4, with no clear D. The ends were cut back, 4 bases at V and 12 bases at J, with 12 bases in the middle. The CDR3 has 12 residues. Germline assignment: CDR1 MNHNS and CDR2 SASEGT. The CDR3 protein is CASSVPSLELFF. The CDR3 bases are TGTGCCAGCAGTGTACCGTCGTTAGAACTGTTTTTT.

This chain connects TRBV21-1 to TRBJ2-1; TRBD2, the table's D call, was not compared with the DNA. TRBV21-1 is tagged as a pseudogene. The CDR3 consists of 16 residues. The CDR3 DNA follows: TGTGCCAGCAGCAATTCTGAGGGAAGCTCCTACAATGAGCAGTTCTTC. This sequence encodes CASSNSEGSSYNEQFF.

The chain couples TRBV6-6 to TRBJ1-1; D gene uncertain. Germline values: CDR1 MNHNY, CDR2 SVGAGI (reference sequence). CDR3 size: 14 residues. V lost 6 bases to trimming and J lost 4 bases, with 15 bases between them. The DNA for the CDR3 is TGTGCCAGCAGCACAGAACGGGGAACCACTGAAGCTTTCTTT. Protein product: CASSTERGTTEAFF.

This clone was seen once. In nucleotides, the CDR3 is TGCGCCAGCAGCCAAGGAGCGGGGTGGGCCAAAAACATTCAGTACTTC. This sequence encodes CASSQGAGWAKNIQYF. This chain uses TRBV4-1 with TRBJ2-4; 7 bases map to TRBD2. V shed 1 base, J shed 1 base, and the junction held 4 bases outside the gene matches. The CDR3 loop spans 16 amino acids. Germline CDR1 and CDR2: MGHRA and YSYEKL.

The rearrangement links TRBV9 to TRBJ2-3, with TRBD2 identical over 9 bases. There are 21 residues in the CDR3. Germline V CDR1 and CDR2: SGDLS, YYNGEE. Trimming at V came to 0 bases and at J to 5 bases, leaving 22 bases not matched to a gene. The CDR3 spells CASSVGGGRLAGNPLQDTQYF. CDR3 in DNA: TGTGCCAGCAGCGTAGGAGGGGGAAGGCTAGCGGGGAATCCTCTGCAAGATACGCAGTATTTT.

J is TRBJ2-1 and V is TRBV2; D unresolved. Germline CDR1 is SNHLY and CDR2 is FYNNEI. Between the trimmed V and J ends, which lost 6 bases and 0 bases, there was a span of 0 bases. The CDR3 extends over 11 amino acids. CDR3 nucleotides: TGTGCCAGCAGCTCCTACAATGAGCAGTTCTTC. Translating gives CASSSYNEQFF.

CDR3 sequence (DNA): TGTGCCAGCAGCTCAGAGAGATGGAACACTGAAGCTTTCTTT. Translated: CASSSERWNTEAFF. The genes are TRBV6-6 and TRBJ1-1; no firm D call. The germline V gene encodes CDR1 MNHNY and CDR2 SVGAGI (reference sequence). Trimming left V 6 bases short and J 1 base short, with 12 bases between. The CDR3 has 14 residues.